This T cell receptor beta chain was identified in a study of blood T cell repertoires in COVID-19. This CDR3 comprises 11 residues. With 4 bases removed from V and 11 bases from J, the gap between germline ends came to 15 bases. Germline V gene data show CDR1 as DFQATT and CDR2 as SNEGSKA (reference sequence). TCRdb keeps only in-frame clones here, not all; method: immunoSEQ multiplex PCR. The sample yields tens of thousands of clones, over 75% seen once. Sequenced input: peripheral blood. The sequence derives from a man aged 70-80 years with active or convalescent COVID-19. The rearrangement links TRBV20-1 to TRBJ2-7; perhaps TRBD1 as D (6 bases). Here the CDR3 reads CSANQGQPEYF. The CDR3 DNA sequence: TGCAGTGCTAACCAGGGGCAGCCCGAGTACTTC.